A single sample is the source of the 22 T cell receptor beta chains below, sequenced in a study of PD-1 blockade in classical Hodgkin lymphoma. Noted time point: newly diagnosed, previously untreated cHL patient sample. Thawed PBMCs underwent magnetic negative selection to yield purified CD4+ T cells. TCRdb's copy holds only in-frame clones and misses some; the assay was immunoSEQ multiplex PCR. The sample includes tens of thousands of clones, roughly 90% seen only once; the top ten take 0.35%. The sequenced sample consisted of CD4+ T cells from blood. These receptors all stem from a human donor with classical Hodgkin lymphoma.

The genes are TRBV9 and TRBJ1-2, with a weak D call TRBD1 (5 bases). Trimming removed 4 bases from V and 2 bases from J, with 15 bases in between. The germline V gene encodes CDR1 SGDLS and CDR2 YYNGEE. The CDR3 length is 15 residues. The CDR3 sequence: CASSPTDIENYGYTF. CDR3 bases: TGTGCCAGCAGCCCGACGGACATTGAAAACTATGGCTACACCTTC.

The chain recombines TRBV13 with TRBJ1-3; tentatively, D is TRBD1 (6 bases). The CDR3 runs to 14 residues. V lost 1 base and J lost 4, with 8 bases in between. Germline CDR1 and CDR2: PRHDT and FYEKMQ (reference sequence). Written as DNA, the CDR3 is TGTGCCAGCAGCTTAGTGGGGACAGGAAACACCATATATTTT. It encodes CASSLVGTGNTIYF.

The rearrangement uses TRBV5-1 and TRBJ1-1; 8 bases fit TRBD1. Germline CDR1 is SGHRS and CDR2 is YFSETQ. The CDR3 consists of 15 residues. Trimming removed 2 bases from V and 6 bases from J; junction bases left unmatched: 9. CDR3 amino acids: CASSLGQGGFSEAFF. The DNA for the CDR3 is TGCGCCAGCAGCTTAGGACAGGGAGGATTCTCTGAAGCTTTCTTT.

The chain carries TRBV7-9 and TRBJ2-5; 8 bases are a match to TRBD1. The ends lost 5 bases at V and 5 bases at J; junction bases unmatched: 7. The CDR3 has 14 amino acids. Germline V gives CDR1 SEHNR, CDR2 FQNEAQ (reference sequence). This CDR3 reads CASSTGQGRETQYF. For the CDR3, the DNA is TGTGCCAGCAGCACTGGACAGGGACGCGAGACCCAGTACTTC.

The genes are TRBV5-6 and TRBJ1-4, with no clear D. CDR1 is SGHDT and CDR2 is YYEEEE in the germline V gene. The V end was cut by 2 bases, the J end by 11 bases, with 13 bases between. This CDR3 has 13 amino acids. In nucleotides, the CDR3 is TGTGCCAGCAGCTTTGGTCCCAAGGCGAAACTGTTTTTT. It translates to CASSFGPKAKLFF.

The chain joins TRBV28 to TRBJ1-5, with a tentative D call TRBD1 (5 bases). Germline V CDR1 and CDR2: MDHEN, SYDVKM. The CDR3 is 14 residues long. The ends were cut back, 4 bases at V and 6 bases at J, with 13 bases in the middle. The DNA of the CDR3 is TGTGCCAGCAGTTCCGCCGGGACTCTTCAGCCCCAGCATTTT. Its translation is CASSSAGTLQPQHF.

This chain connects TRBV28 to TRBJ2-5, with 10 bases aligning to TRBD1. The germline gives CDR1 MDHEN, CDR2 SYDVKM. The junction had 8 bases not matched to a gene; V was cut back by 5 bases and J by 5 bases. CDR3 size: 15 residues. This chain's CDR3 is CASSLDRGRVETQYF. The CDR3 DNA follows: TGTGCCAGCAGTCTAGACAGGGGGCGGGTGGAGACCCAGTACTTC.

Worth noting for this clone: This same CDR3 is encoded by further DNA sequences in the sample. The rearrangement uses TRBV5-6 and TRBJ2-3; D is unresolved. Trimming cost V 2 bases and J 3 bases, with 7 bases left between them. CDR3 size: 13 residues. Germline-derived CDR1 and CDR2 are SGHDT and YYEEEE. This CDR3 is CASSLGRTDTQYF. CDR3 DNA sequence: TGTGCCAGCAGCTTAGGCAGGACAGATACGCAGTATTTT.

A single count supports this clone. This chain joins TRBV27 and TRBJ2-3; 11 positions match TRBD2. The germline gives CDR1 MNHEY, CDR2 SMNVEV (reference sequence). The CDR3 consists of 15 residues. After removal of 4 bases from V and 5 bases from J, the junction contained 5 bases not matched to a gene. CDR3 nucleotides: TGTGCCAGCAGTTCGAGGACTAGCGGGTTAGATACGCAGTATTTT. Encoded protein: CASSSRTSGLDTQYF.

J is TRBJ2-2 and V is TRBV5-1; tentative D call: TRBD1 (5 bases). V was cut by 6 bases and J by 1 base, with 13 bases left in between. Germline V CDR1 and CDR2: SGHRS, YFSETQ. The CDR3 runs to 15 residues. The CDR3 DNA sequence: TGCGCCAGCAAACTGGGGCAGGTGAACACCGGGGAGCTGTTTTTT. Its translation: CASKLGQVNTGELFF.

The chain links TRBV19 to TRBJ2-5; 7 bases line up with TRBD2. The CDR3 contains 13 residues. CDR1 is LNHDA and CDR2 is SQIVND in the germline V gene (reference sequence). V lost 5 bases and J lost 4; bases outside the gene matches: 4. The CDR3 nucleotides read TGTGCCAGTAGTGTGGGAGGGCGAGAGACCCAGTACTTC. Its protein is CASSVGGRETQYF.

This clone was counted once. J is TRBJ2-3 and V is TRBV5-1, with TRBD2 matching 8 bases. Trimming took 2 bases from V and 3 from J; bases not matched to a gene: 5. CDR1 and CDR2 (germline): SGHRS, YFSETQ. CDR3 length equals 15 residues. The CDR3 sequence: CASSFLSGRTDTQYF. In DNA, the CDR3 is TGCGCCAGCAGCTTCCTAAGCGGGAGAACAGATACGCAGTATTTT.

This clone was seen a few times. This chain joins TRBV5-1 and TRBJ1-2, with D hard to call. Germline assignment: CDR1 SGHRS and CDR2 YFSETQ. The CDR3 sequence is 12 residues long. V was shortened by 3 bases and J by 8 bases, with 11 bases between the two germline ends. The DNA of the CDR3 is TGCGCCAGCAGCTCCGCCCTCGCCGGCTACACCTTC. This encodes CASSSALAGYTF.

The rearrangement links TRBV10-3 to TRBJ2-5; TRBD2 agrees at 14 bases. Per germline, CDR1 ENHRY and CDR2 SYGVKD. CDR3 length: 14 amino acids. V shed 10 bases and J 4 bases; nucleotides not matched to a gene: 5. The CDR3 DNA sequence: TGTGCCACTAAGGGACTAGCGGGAGCAGAGACCCAGTACTTC. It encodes CATKGLAGAETQYF.

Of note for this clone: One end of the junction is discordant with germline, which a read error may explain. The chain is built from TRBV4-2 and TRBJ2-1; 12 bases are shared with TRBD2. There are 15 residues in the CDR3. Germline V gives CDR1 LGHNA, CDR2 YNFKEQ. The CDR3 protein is CASSQDFGTSGLMVF. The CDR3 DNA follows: TGTGCCAGCAGCCAAGATTTTGGGACTAGCGGGCTAATGGTCTTC.

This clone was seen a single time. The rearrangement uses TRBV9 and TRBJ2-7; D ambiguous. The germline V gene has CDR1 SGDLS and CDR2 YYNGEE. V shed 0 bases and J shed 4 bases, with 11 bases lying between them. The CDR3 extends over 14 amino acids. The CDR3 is CASSVDLEPYEQYF. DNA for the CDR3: TGTGCCAGCAGCGTAGATCTAGAGCCATACGAGCAGTACTTC.

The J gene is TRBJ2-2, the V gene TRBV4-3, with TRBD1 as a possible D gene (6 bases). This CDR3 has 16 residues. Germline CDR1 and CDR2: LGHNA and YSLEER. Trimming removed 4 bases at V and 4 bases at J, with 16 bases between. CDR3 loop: CASSPLTGFGTGELFF. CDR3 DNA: TGCGCCAGCAGCCCCCTTACAGGGTTCGGCACCGGGGAGCTGTTTTTT.

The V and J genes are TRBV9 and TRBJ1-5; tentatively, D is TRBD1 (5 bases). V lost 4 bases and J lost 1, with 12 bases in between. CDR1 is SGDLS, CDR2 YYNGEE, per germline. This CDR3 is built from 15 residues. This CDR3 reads CASSLGAVSNQPQHF. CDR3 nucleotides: TGTGCCAGCAGCTTAGGGGCCGTCAGCAATCAGCCCCAGCATTTT.

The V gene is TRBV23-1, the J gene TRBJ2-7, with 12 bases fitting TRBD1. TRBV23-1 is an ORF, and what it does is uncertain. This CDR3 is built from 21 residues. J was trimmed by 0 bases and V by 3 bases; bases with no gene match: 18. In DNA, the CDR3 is TGCGCCAGCAGTCATCGGTTATTTGGGACAGGGGGCTCCTCCAGCTCCTACGAGCAGTACTTC. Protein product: CASSHRLFGTGGSSSSYEQYF.

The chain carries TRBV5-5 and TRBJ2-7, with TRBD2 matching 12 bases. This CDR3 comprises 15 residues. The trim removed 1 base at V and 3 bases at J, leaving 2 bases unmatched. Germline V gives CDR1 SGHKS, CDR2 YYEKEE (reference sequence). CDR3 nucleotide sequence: TGTGCCAGCAGCTTGCGACTAGCGGGAGACTACGAGCAGTACTTC. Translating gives CASSLRLAGDYEQYF. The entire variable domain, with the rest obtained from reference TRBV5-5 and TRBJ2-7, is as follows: DAGVTQSPTHLIKTRGQQVTLRCSPISGHKSVSWYQQVLGQGPQFIFQYYEKEERGRGNFPDRFSARQFPNYSSELNVNALLLGDSALYLCASSLRLAGDYEQYFGPGTRLTVT.

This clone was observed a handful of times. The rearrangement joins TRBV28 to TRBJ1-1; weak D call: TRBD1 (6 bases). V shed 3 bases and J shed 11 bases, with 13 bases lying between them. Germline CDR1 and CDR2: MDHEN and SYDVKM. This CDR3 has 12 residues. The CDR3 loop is CASSFGGRKAFF. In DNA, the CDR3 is TGTGCCAGCAGTTTTGGGGGGCGGAAGGCTTTCTTT.

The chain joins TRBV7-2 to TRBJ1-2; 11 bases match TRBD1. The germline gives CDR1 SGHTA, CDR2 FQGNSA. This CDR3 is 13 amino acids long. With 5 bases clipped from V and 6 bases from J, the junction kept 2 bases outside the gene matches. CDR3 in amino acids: CASSRDRGNGYTF. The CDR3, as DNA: TGTGCCAGCAGCCGGGACAGGGGGAATGGCTACACCTTC.